These 3 T cell receptor beta chains were all obtained from the same sample, sequenced in a study of shared clonotypes between healthy human individuals. The protocol was immunoSEQ multiplex PCR, while the TCRdb copy is restricted to in-frame clones and leaves out a portion. The top ten hold approximately 1% of the sample, which has about 1.4 million clones, more than 95% seen once. The sample consisted of naive CD4+ T cells sorted from blood. Subset defined: CD45RA+ positively selected. The source is a man aged 25 to 40 in good health.

The CDR3 region has the DNA TGTGCCAGCAGCTTTCCGGGACAGGGAGCGAACACCGGGGAGCTGTTTTTT. This translates into CASSFPGQGANTGELFF. The chain is built from TRBV5-4 and TRBJ2-2, with 9 bases aligning to TRBD1. CDR1 and CDR2 from the germline V gene are SGHNT and YYREEE (reference sequence). Unmatched junction bases numbered 5, after V lost 2 bases and J lost 0 bases. The CDR3 loop spans 17 amino acids.

This sequence joins TRBV7-9 and TRBJ1-1, with 7 bases that match TRBD1. The V and J ends lost 2 bases and 4 bases, in that order; junction bases with no gene match: 10. Germline V lookup: CDR1 SEHNR, CDR2 FQNEAQ (reference sequence). The CDR3 is 16 amino acids. CDR3 loop: CASSLIVGTEATEAFF. The CDR3 nucleotides are TGTGCCAGCAGCTTAATTGTGGGGACAGAGGCCACTGAAGCTTTCTTT. The whole variable domain, remainder taken from reference TRBV7-9 and TRBJ1-1, is DTGVSQNPRHKITKRGQNVTFRCDPISEHNRLYWYRQTLGQGPEFLTYFQNEAQLEKSRLLSDRFSAERPKGSFSTLEIQRTEQGDSAMYLCASSLIVGTEATEAFFGQGTRLTVV.

The rearrangement links TRBV5-5 to TRBJ2-5; D gene ambiguous. The V gene lost 1 base and the J gene lost 5 bases, with 6 bases spanning the gap. CDR3 length equals 12 residues. Germline-derived CDR1 and CDR2 are SGHKS and YYEKEE (reference sequence). The CDR3 coding sequence is TGTGCCAGCAGCTTGCATGGTGAGACCCAGTACTTC. Protein sequence: CASSLHGETQYF.